This TCR beta chain is from a study of CD8+ T cells in alopecia areata. Study at large: A 6-month off-drug phase came after tofacitinib, which had lasted 6 to 18 months. Points from the study as a whole: Greater clonality was observed in lesional scalp samples, especially alopecia totalis/universalis, versus normal scalp. Scalp and blood samples kept many expanded lesional clones throughout tofacitinib.

With regard to this clone: The antigen is not known.

Once RNA had been extracted, it was reverse transcribed into cDNA to act as the sequencing template. Assay used: immunoSEQ multiplex PCR; TCRdb lists only in-frame clones, some missing. Counted here are more than 110,000 clones, around 50% occurring once; the ten biggest clones make up approximately 15%. Treatment denoted: oral pan-JAK inhibitor, 5-10 mg twice daily. Sampling of alopecia areata patients yielded lesional scalp punch biopsies as well as peripheral blood. Germline lookup yields CDR1 LNHNV and CDR2 YYDKDF (reference sequence). CDR3 length: 14 residues. V was cut by 5 bases and J by 1 base, with 12 bases left in between.

The receptor comes from a human donor with alopecia areata. The V and J genes are TRBV15 and TRBJ2-7, with D possibly being TRBD2 (5 bases). Here the sequenced sample was CD8+ T cells sorted from blood, taken at week 4, from a patient treated with tofacitinib. DNA for the CDR3: TGTGCCACCAGCGAGAGCGGCGTGTCCTACGAGCAGTACTTC. Residues: CATSESGVSYEQYF.